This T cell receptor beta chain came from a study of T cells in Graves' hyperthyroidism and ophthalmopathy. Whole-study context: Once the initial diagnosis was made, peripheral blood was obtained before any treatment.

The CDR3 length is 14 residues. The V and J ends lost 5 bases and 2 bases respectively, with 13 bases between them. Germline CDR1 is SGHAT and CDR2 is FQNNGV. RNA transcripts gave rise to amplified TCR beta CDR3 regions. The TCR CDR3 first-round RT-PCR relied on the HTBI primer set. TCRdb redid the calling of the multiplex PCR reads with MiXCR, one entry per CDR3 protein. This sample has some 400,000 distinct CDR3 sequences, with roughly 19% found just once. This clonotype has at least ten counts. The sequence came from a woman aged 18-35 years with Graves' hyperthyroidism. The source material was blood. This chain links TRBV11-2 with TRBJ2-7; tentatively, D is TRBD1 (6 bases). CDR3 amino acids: CASSTLTGTYEQYF. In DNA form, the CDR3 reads TGTGCCAGCAGCACCTTGACAGGAACCTACGAGCAGTACTTC. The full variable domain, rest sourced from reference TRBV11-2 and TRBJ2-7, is EAGVAQSPRYKIIEKRQSVAFWCNPISGHATLYWYQQILGQGPKLLIQFQNNGVVDDSQLPKDRFSAERLKGVDSTLKIQPAKLEDSAVYLCASSTLTGTYEQYFGPGTRLTVT.